Sequencing of this T cell receptor beta chain was carried out in a study of T cells in Graves' hyperthyroidism and ophthalmopathy. Study-level results: Most clonotypes expanded in thyroid above 0.001 were likewise present in blood.

RNA transcripts were the template for amplifying TCR beta CDR3 regions. Using the HTBI primer set, a first-round RT-PCR was run on the TCR CDR3. One entry per CDR3 protein results from TCRdb running MiXCR on the multiplex PCR reads. The profile shows under 350,000 distinct CDR3 sequences, roughly a fifth of them singletons. There are many counts of this clonotype. As yet, its antigen is unknown. With a duration under 2 months, the hyperthyroidism was newly diagnosed in patients aged 18 to 65. Exclusion followed for patients with uncontrolled infection, other autoimmune disease, pregnancy or lactation. The clonotype originates from a woman between 45 and 65 years old with Graves' hyperthyroidism. The sequenced sample was blood.

The chain's CDR3 is CSVDSGRTTYNEQFF. CDR3 DNA: TGCAGCGTTGATAGCGGGAGAACGACCTACAATGAGCAGTTCTTC. The chain employs TRBV29-1 and TRBJ2-1, with 9 bases matching TRBD2. V lost 3 bases to trimming and J lost 2 bases; unmatched junction nucleotides: 5. CDR3 size: 15 residues. The germline V gene has CDR1 SQVTM and CDR2 ANQGSEA.